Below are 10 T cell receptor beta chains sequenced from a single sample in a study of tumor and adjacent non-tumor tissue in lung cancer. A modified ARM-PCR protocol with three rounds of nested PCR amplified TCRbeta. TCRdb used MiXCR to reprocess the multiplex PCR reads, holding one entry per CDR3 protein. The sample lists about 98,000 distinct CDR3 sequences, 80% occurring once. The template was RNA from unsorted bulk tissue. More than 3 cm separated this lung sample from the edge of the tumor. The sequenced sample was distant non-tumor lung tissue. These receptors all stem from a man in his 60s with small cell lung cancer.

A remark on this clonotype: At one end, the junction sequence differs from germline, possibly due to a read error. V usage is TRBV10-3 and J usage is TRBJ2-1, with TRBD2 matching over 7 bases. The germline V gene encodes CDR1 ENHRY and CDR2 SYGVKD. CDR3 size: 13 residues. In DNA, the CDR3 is TGTGCCATCGGTGAGGGAGGGCCGAATGAGCAGTTCTTC. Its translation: CAIGEGGPNEQFF.

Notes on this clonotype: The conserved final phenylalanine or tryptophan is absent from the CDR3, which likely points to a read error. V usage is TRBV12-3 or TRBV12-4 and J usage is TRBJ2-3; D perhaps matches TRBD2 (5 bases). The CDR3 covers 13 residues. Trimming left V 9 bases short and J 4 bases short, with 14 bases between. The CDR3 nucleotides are TGTGCCAGTAGTCGGGCGGGCGCAGATACGCAGTATTTG. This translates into CASSRAGADTQYL.

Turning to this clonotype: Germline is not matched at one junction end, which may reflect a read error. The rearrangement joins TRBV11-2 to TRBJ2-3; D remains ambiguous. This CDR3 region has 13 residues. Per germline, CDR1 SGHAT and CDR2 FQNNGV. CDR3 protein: CASSLDWADTQYF. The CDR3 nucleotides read TGTGCCAGCAGCTTAGACTGGGCAGACACGCAATATTTT. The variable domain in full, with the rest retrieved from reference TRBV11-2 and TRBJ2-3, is EAGVAQSPRYKIIEKRQSVAFWCNPISGHATLYWYQQILGQGPKLLIQFQNNGVVDDSQLPKDRFSAERLKGVDSTLKIQPAKLEDSAVYLCASSLDWADTQYFGPGTRLTVL.

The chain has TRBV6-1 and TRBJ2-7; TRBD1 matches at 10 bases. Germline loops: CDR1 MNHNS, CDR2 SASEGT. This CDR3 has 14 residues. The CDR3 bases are TGTGCCAGCAGTGAACTCTGGACAGGGGGGGAGCACTACGTC. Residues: CASSELWTGGEHYV.

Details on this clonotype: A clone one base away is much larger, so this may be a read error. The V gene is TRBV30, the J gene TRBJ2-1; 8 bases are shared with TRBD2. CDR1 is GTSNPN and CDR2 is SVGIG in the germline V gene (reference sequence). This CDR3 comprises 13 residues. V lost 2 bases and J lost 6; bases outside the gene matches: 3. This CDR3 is CAWSTGTSNEQFF. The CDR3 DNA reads TGTGCCTGGAGTACCGGGACTAGCAATGAGCAGTTCTTC.

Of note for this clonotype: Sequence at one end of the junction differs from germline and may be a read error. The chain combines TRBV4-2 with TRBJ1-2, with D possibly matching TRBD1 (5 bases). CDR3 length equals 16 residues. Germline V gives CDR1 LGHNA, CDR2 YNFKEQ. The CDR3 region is CTSSHERGTSYGGYTF. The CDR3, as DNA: TGTACCAGCAGCCACGAGAGAGGGACGTCCTATGGTGGCTACACCTTC.

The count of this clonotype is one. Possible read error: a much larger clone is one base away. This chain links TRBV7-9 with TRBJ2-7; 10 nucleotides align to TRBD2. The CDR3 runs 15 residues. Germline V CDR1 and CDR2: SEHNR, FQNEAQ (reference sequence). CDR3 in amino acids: CASSFPSSGSYGQYF. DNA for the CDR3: TGTGCCAGCAGCTTCCCCTCTAGCGGGAGCTACGGGCAGTACTTC.

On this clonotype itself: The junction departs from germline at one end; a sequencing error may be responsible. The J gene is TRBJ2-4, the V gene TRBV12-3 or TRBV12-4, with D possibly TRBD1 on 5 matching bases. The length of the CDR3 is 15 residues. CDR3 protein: CVSSLGAKSKNIQYF. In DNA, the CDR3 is TGTGTCAGCAGTTTAGGGGCAAAGAGCAAAAACATTCAGTACTTC.

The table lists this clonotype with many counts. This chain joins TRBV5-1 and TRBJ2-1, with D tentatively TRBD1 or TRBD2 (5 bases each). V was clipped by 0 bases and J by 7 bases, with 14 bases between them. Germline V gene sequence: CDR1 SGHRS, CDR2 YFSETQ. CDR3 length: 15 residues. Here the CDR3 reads CASSLVPGHTNEQFF. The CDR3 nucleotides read TGCGCCAGCAGCTTGGTACCGGGGCATACGAATGAGCAGTTCTTC.

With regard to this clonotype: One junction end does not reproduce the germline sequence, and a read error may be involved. CDR3 loop: CAGSSLAGELFF. Here the CDR3 DNA reads TGCGCCGGCAGTTCACTAGCCGGGGAGCTCTTTTTT. This rearrangement joins TRBV6-2 or TRBV6-3 to TRBJ2-2; tentatively, D is TRBD2 (6 bases). CDR3 length: 12 amino acids. Germline assignment: CDR1 MNHEY and CDR2 SVGEGT.